This passage covers 14 T cell receptor beta chains from one sample sequenced in a study of tumor-infiltrating lymphocytes in primary liver carcinoma. Reverse transcription of around 500 ng total RNA with a constant-region primer produced TCR beta cDNA. Investigators got TCR beta libraries out of three nested multiplex PCR rounds, done with slightly modified ARM-PCR. Each of the first two PCR rounds ran approximately 10 cycles with TRBV1-TRBV30 forward and C-beta reverse primers. Each CDR3 protein gets one entry after TCRdb re-called the multiplex PCR reads with MiXCR. The data contain 35,000 to 50,000 distinct CDR3 sequences, roughly 80% of them seen just once; the ten biggest clones take up more than 35%. Unsorted bulk tissue of about 20-32 mg yielded co-extracted RNA and DNA. Sample: tumor-adjacent normal liver tissue. The receptors shown here come from a woman aged 25 to 45 with primary liver carcinoma and hepatitis B virus infection.

J is TRBJ2-5 and V is TRBV6-1; no definite D call. In germline, CDR1 is MNHNS, CDR2 SASEGT. V was cut by 8 bases and J by 5 bases, with 15 bases left in between. The CDR3 loop spans 13 amino acids. This chain's CDR3 is CASPTQPGETQYF. CDR3 bases: TGTGCCAGCCCCACACAACCTGGGGAGACCCAGTACTTC.

The rearrangement joins TRBV5-1 to TRBJ2-1, with a possible D match to TRBD2 (6 bases). The CDR3 spans 14 residues. In germline, CDR1 is SGHRS, CDR2 YFSETQ. Deletions cut 7 bases from V and 10 bases from J, with 21 bases between. CDR3: CASPRGSGETEQFF. The DNA of the CDR3 is TGCGCCAGCCCTCGGGGGTCGGGGGAAACAGAGCAGTTCTTC.

About this clonotype itself: A junction end diverges from the germline sequence, so it may reflect a read error. The genes are TRBV4-3 and TRBJ2-1, with no clear D. Germline lookup yields CDR1 LGHNA and CDR2 YSLEER. The CDR3 covers 14 residues. The CDR3 loop is CTSCHTELLNEQFF. The CDR3 DNA is TGCACCAGCTGCCACACAGAGTTGCTCAATGAGCAGTTCTTC.

This clonotype was seen once. The conserved phenylalanine or tryptophan normally closing the CDR3 is absent here, so this likely arose from a read error. No DNA is shown, since the ends of the CDR3 on it are uncertain; the CDR3 is the one TCRdb lists. This chain uses TRBV13 with TRBJ1-2; TRBD1 is the table's D call, not checked against the DNA. CDR1 is PRHDT and CDR2 is FYEKMQ in the germline V gene (reference sequence). Including both end residues, the CDR3 is 15 amino acids long. The CDR3 sequence is CASSLGGALTYGYTV.

This clonotype was found many times. The gene calls are TRBV6-1 and TRBJ1-1; D uncertain. The germline V and J ends were trimmed by 1 base and 5 bases, with 11 bases remaining between them. CDR1 is MNHNS and CDR2 is SASEGT in the germline V gene. The CDR3 contains 14 residues. CDR3 DNA: TGTGCCAGCAGTGAAGTAAGGGTTACAACTGAAGCTTTCTTT. Translated: CASSEVRVTTEAFF.

In this sample, this clonotype turned up many times. V is TRBV4-2 and J is TRBJ1-2; D not certain. Deletions cut 0 bases from V and 8 bases from J, with 16 bases between. This CDR3 spans 15 amino acids. Germline V lookup: CDR1 LGHNA, CDR2 YNFKEQ. CDR3 DNA sequence: TGTGCCAGCAGCCAAGATCACACACTACTTTCCGGCTACACCTTC. Residues: CASSQDHTLLSGYTF.

On this clonotype itself: Given a much more abundant clone one base away, this may be a read error. The chain recombines TRBV11-3 with TRBJ1-5; tentatively, D is TRBD1 (5 bases). Trimming removed 0 bases from V and 10 bases from J, with 16 bases in between. The CDR3 extends over 15 amino acids. CDR1 is SGHNT and CDR2 is YENEEA in the germline V gene. CDR3 sequence: CASSLDLGVAHPQHF. The CDR3 DNA follows: TGTGCCAGCAGCTTAGATCTGGGGGTGGCTCATCCCCAGCATTTT.

A remark on this clonotype: Relative to the germline gene, one junction end is altered; a read error may explain this. This chain links TRBV28 with TRBJ1-3, with D uncertain. Germline CDR1 MDHEN, CDR2 SYDVKM. CDR3 size: 14 residues. This chain's CDR3 is CASSAQLVGNTIYF. The CDR3 nucleotides are TGTGCCAGCTCAGCACAGTTGGTGGGAAACACTATATATTTT.

The chain recombines TRBV4-3 with TRBJ2-7; D may be TRBD2 (6 bases). Germline V gene sequence: CDR1 LGHNA, CDR2 YSLEER. Between the trimmed V and J ends, which lost 1 base and 1 base, there was a span of 17 bases. The length of the CDR3 is 17 residues. The CDR3 DNA follows: TGCGCCAGCAGCCAAGTCCGGGAGCTGTTGAGTTCCTACGAGCAGTACTTC. It is translated as CASSQVRELLSSYEQYF.

The chain couples TRBV19 to TRBJ2-3; D uncertain. Germline V gene data show CDR1 as LNHDA and CDR2 as SQIVND (reference sequence). This CDR3 is 15 amino acids long. V was shortened by 0 bases and J by 0 bases, with 7 bases between the two germline ends. The CDR3 DNA follows: TGTGCCAGTAGTATAGATACCAGGAGCACAGATACGCAGTATTTT. Protein sequence: CASSIDTRSTDTQYF.

A note on this clonotype: Here the CDR3 omits its conserved ending phenylalanine or tryptophan, so a read error is the likely source. The chain is built from TRBV11-2 and TRBJ2-1, with 7 bases that match TRBD2. Germline CDR1 and CDR2: SGHAT and FQNNGV. The CDR3 covers 14 residues. The CDR3 region is CTSSLGGTWSEQFL. The CDR3 DNA follows: TGTACCAGTAGCCTCGGGGGGACGTGGAGTGAGCAGTTCCTC.

This clonotype was seen many times. This chain connects TRBV28 to TRBJ1-1, with D maybe TRBD1 (5 bases). This CDR3 is 11 amino acids long. Germline V gene lookup returns CDR1 MDHEN and CDR2 SYDVKM. V lost 2 bases to trimming and J lost 13 bases, with 11 bases between them. CDR3: CASSLGTGIFF. The CDR3 nucleotides read TGTGCCAGCAGTTTAGGGACGGGCATTTTCTTT. Combining the CDR3 with reference TRBV28 and TRBJ1-1 gives the whole variable domain DVKVTQSSRYLVKRTGEKVFLECVQDMDHENMFWYRQDPGLGLRLIYFSYDVKMKEKGDIPEGYSVSREKKERFSLILESASTNQTSMYLCASSLGTGIFFGQGTRLTVV.

The chain joins TRBV11-3 to TRBJ2-3, with TRBD2 as a possible D gene (5 bases). CDR3 length: 19 amino acids. CDR1 is SGHNT and CDR2 is YENEEA in the germline V gene. Between the trimmed V and J ends, which lost 1 base and 12 bases, there was a span of 32 bases. CDR3 in amino acids: CASSLGFGVGAGGTDSQYF. The CDR3, as DNA: TGTGCCAGCAGCTTAGGTTTTGGAGTGGGAGCAGGAGGCACAGATTCACAGTATTTT. The entire variable domain, with the rest obtained from reference TRBV11-3 and TRBJ2-3, is as follows: EAGVVQSPRYKIIEKKQPVAFWCNPISGHNTLYWYLQNLGQGPELLIRYENEEAVDDSQLPKDRFSAERLKGVDSTLKIQPAELGDSAVYLCASSLGFGVGAGGTDSQYFGPGTRLTVL.

This clonotype was recorded a few times. The chain recombines TRBV20-1 with TRBJ2-5, with D perhaps TRBD1 (6 bases). The CDR3 length is 14 residues. CDR1 DFQATT and CDR2 SNEGSKA come from the germline V gene (reference sequence). Trimming shortened V by 0 bases and J by 11 bases, and 19 bases separated the two germline ends. The CDR3 coding sequence is TGCAGTGCTAGAGACGACAGGAGCGAGTGGTGGCAGTACTTC. The encoded protein is CSARDDRSEWWQYF.